This is a list of T cell receptor beta chains from one sample in a study of regulatory T cells in long-lasting Graves disease. TCRdb passed the multiplex PCR reads through MiXCR, listing each CDR3 protein once. The table has roughly 500,000 distinct CDR3 sequences, 22% seen once. Here the sequenced sample was peripheral blood mononuclear cells (PBMCs), taken when the disease was refractory, from a patient treated with antithyroid drugs. These receptors all come from a female donor with Graves disease. The conserved cysteine and the conserved F or W are not part of the CDR3 here. D genes are given only for firm matches.

cdr3_aa: ASSPGQGVSEQY
v_call: TRBV28
j_call: TRBJ2-7
d_call: TRBD1

cdr3_aa: SVASGTALAYTEAF
v_call: TRBV29-1
j_call: TRBJ1-1
d_call: NA

cdr3_aa: ASSFFGWSGDRRYYSNQPQH
v_call: TRBV28
j_call: TRBJ1-5
d_call: TRBD1

cdr3_aa: ASSSWVNTEAF
v_call: TRBV7-2
j_call: TRBJ1-1
d_call: NA

cdr3_aa: ASTNRPSGTYEQY
v_call: TRBV6-1
j_call: TRBJ2-7
d_call: NA

cdr3_aa: ASTRTGGTYEQY
v_call: TRBV28
j_call: TRBJ2-7
d_call: TRBD1

cdr3_aa: ASSFRDTQY
v_call: TRBV5-1
j_call: TRBJ2-3
d_call: NA

cdr3_aa: SAGWRTYEQY
v_call: TRBV20-1
j_call: TRBJ2-7
d_call: NA

cdr3_aa: ATSGEAGGPNEQY
v_call: TRBV15
j_call: TRBJ2-7
d_call: TRBD2

cdr3_aa: AWSPRDNSYEQY
v_call: TRBV10-3
j_call: TRBJ2-7
d_call: NA

cdr3_aa: SSTQGASFNSPLH
v_call: TRBV20-1
j_call: TRBJ1-6
d_call: TRBD1

cdr3_aa: AAPGHTNYGYT
v_call: TRBV10-3
j_call: TRBJ1-2
d_call: NA

cdr3_aa: ASSLKRFSYEQY
v_call: TRBV3-2
j_call: TRBJ2-7
d_call: NA

cdr3_aa: TSSFTQGQPQH
v_call: TRBV12-3/TRBV12-4
j_call: TRBJ1-5
d_call: TRBD1

cdr3_aa: ASSLPRVAREQF
v_call: TRBV28
j_call: TRBJ2-1
d_call: NA

cdr3_aa: SAYDRRNTGELF
v_call: TRBV20-1
j_call: TRBJ2-2
d_call: NA

cdr3_aa: SVVRPSSGANVLT
v_call: TRBV29-1
j_call: TRBJ2-6
d_call: NA

cdr3_aa: ASRGVGPEAF
v_call: TRBV27
j_call: TRBJ1-1
d_call: NA

cdr3_aa: ASTFGTANTGELF
v_call: TRBV27
j_call: TRBJ2-2
d_call: NA

cdr3_aa: ASSPDGTFLAGVYDEQF
v_call: TRBV11-3
j_call: NA
d_call: TRBD2

cdr3_aa: ASTSNGGKETQY
v_call: TRBV6-1
j_call: TRBJ2-5
d_call: NA

cdr3_aa: SAADRGGSEKLF
v_call: TRBV20-1
j_call: TRBJ1-4
d_call: TRBD1

cdr3_aa: ASSSGGTGFGYT
v_call: TRBV7-2
j_call: TRBJ1-2
d_call: TRBD1

cdr3_aa: ASSFLGERGEQY
v_call: TRBV28
j_call: TRBJ2-7
d_call: NA

cdr3_aa: ASRTSRGELF
v_call: TRBV7-9
j_call: TRBJ2-2
d_call: TRBD2

cdr3_aa: ASSFLIGADMDTEAF
v_call: TRBV11-2
j_call: TRBJ1-1
d_call: NA

cdr3_aa: ASSIVSGDQY
v_call: TRBV19
j_call: TRBJ2-7
d_call: TRBD2